Reported below is one TCR beta chain. The record originates from a study of blood T cell repertoires in COVID-19. Study-wide context: The study drew acute and convalescent COVID-19 samples from the United States, Italy and Spain. The analysed material was cDNA or gDNA that came from T cells, B-cell-depleted T cells, or PBMCs.

With V trimmed by 5 bases and J by 4 bases, 5 bases remained unmatched. Germline V gene data show CDR1 as SQVTM and CDR2 as ANQGSEA. This CDR3 comprises 13 residues. The participants were between about 18 and 90 years old and came from about two dozen US areas. Two negative PCRs, clearance, or symptom resolution had been documented for recovered Cohort 3 donors. Produced via immunoSEQ multiplex PCR; TCRdb's table is partial and in-frame only. The sample lists fewer than 300,000 clones, about 93% occurring once. Sample: PBMCs or T cells enriched from blood (not recorded which). The chain recombines TRBV29-1 with TRBJ1-1; 9 bases agree with TRBD1. This TCR came from a woman aged 30 to 39 who had recovered from COVID-19. The CDR3 coding sequence is TGCAGCGTTAGGACAGGGGTTTTCACTGAAGCTTTCTTT. It codes for CSVRTGVFTEAFF.